One T cell receptor beta chain is described in this entry. This sample stems from a study of technical replicates of blood from a handful of donors. The CDR3 is made up of 12 amino acids. With 1 base removed from V and 6 bases from J, the gap between germline ends came to 9 bases. The V gene's germline CDR1 is GTSNPN and CDR2 SVGIG (reference sequence). Clones were sequenced by immunoSEQ multiplex PCR, and TCRdb holds only the in-frame ones, with some missing. This sample has about 84,000 clones, with roughly 98% found just once. Sequenced input: T cells isolated from PBMCs. The sequence was obtained from a human donor in good health. V gene TRBV30 combines with J gene TRBJ1-2; D is perhaps TRBD1 (5 bases). CDR3 amino acids: CAWSAQGDGYTF. DNA of the CDR3: TGTGCCTGGAGTGCCCAGGGTGATGGCTACACCTTC.